The rows below give T cell receptor beta chains drawn from one sample of a study of shared clonotypes between healthy human individuals. The data were produced by immunoSEQ multiplex PCR, yet TCRdb's version contains in-frame clones alone and is incomplete. The data show about 1.5 million clones, around 98% seen once. Sample: naive CD4+ T cells sorted from blood. Receptor source: a man aged 25-45 years in good health. Both conserved end residues are part of each CDR3. The D gene is left open where the match is weak. Size is stated for part of the rows, as once, few or many counts, or as a class when the clone is expanded.

-,TRBV6-5,-,TRBJ2-7,CASSASPSSYEQYF,TGTGCCAGCAGTGCCTCACCCAGCTCCTACGAGCAGTACTTC
-,TRBV7-6,-,TRBJ1-4,CASSHPSEKLFF,TGTGCCAGCAGCCACCCCAGCGAAAAACTGTTTTTT
-,TRBV19,-,TRBJ1-2,CASLKGFGYTF,TGTGCCAGCCTTAAGGGGTTCGGCTACACCTTC
TRBD1,TRBV29-1,once,TRBJ2-7,CSVEVPRTGNDEQYF,TGCAGCGTTGAAGTCCCGCGGACAGGGAACGACGAGCAGTACTTC
-,TRBV7-2,-,TRBJ2-1,CASSTSTRLSAYNEQFF,TGTGCCAGCAGCACCTCGACCCGCTTAAGTGCCTACAATGAGCAGTTCTTC
-,TRBV2,-,TRBJ2-5,CASSLSRPLQQEGETQYF,TGTGCCAGCAGTCTCTCTCGTCCCCTACAACAGGAGGGGGAGACCCAGTACTTC
-,TRBV28,-,TRBJ2-5,CASSLGNRAETQYF,TGTGCCAGCAGTTTAGGAAACAGGGCAGAGACCCAGTACTTC
TRBD2,TRBV5-4,-,TRBJ2-1,CASSLTAGGLNEQFF,TGTGCCAGCAGCTTGACAGCGGGAGGACTCAATGAGCAGTTCTTC
-,TRBV11-2,-,TRBJ2-1,CASSSDWSGEQFF,TGTGCCAGCAGCTCGGACTGGAGTGGAGAGCAGTTCTTC
-,TRBV19,-,TRBJ2-1,CASSIWTRGHRSYNEQFF,TGTGCCAGTAGTATTTGGACCCGGGGGCATAGATCCTACAATGAGCAGTTCTTC
-,TRBV18,-,TRBJ2-1,CASSPLPVSNNEQFF,TGTGCCAGCTCACCACTGCCGGTCTCTAACAATGAGCAGTTCTTC
-,TRBV9,-,TRBJ2-3,CASSATVGDTQYF,TGTGCCAGCAGCGCCACGGTGGGGGATACGCAGTATTTT
-,TRBV18,-,TRBJ2-2,CASSPGIGTNTGELFF,TGTGCCAGCTCACCAGGAATTGGAACGAACACCGGGGAGCTGTTTTTT
TRBD1,TRBV9,-,TRBJ2-7,CASSFSPGQGGVSSYEQYF,TGTGCCAGCAGCTTCTCCCCGGGACAGGGGGGGGTAAGCTCCTACGAGCAGTACTTC
-,TRBV13,-,TRBJ2-5,CASSPKSDSAGTQYF,TGTGCCAGCAGCCCAAAGAGCGACAGTGCGGGGACCCAGTACTTC
TRBD2,TRBV11-3,-,TRBJ2-1,CASSSIAGGQNEQFF,TGTGCCAGCAGCTCAATAGCGGGAGGGCAAAATGAGCAGTTCTTC
-,TRBV2,-,TRBJ2-1,CASLLNGEQFF,TGTGCCAGCTTATTAAACGGGGAGCAGTTCTTC
-,TRBV29-1,-,TRBJ1-2,CSVPRPSREEGYGYTF,TGCAGCGTTCCCCGCCCTTCCAGGGAAGAAGGCTATGGCTACACCTTC
-,TRBV28,-,TRBJ1-1,CASSFRAKQLEAFF,TGTGCCAGCAGTTTTCGGGCTAAGCAGCTTGAAGCTTTCTTT
-,TRBV6-6,-,TRBJ2-6,CASSADSSGANVLTF,TGTGCCAGCAGTGCGGACAGCTCTGGGGCCAACGTCCTGACTTTC